Each of the 24 T cell receptor beta chains below was sequenced from the same sample in a study of T cells in Graves' hyperthyroidism and ophthalmopathy. The CDR3 regions of TCR beta were amplified from RNA transcripts. RT-PCR in the first round (using the HTBI primer set) targeted the TCR CDR3. TCRdb passed the multiplex PCR reads through MiXCR, listing each CDR3 protein once. The sample contains more than 550,000 distinct CDR3 sequences, less than 45% of which appear only once. Specimen: peripheral blood or thyroid tissue (not recorded which). Every receptor here comes from an adult man with Graves' disease, either hyperthyroidism or ophthalmopathy (not recorded which).

J is TRBJ1-4 and V is TRBV2; no reliable D call. V shed 3 bases and J shed 10 bases, with 12 bases lying between them. Per the germline V gene, CDR1 is SNHLY and CDR2 is FYNNEI. The length of the CDR3 is 13 residues. CDR3 sequence (DNA): TGTGCCAGCAGTGAGGGGTCAATCAGAAAACTGTTTTTT. Translated, it gives CASSEGSIRKLFF.

This clonotype was recorded a few times. The chain has TRBV10-3 and TRBJ2-5, with 12 positions matching TRBD2. The J segment lost 1 base and the V segment lost 6 bases, leaving 12 bases of the junction unmatched. The germline V gene encodes CDR1 ENHRY and CDR2 SYGVKD. This CDR3 comprises 18 residues. DNA for the CDR3: TGTGCCATCAGCGACGGGACTAGCGGGCCAATTAGCCAAGAGACCCAGTACTTC. Residues: CAISDGTSGPISQETQYF.

This clonotype was seen only a few times. The V call is TRBV19, the J call TRBJ1-5; no clear D. The V and J ends lost 3 bases and 6 bases respectively, with 6 bases between them. CDR3 length: 12 amino acids. Germline V gives CDR1 LNHDA, CDR2 SQIVND (reference sequence). CDR3 protein: CASSIGSQPQHF. The CDR3 bases are TGTGCCAGTAGTATTGGTAGTCAGCCCCAGCATTTT.

This clonotype showed up many times. This rearrangement joins TRBV29-1 to TRBJ1-2; 7 bases line up with TRBD1. Losses at the gene ends were 5 bases for V and 2 bases for J; bases not matched to a gene: 5. The CDR3 runs to 13 residues. Germline CDR1 is SQVTM and CDR2 is ANQGSEA. CDR3 bases: TGCAGCGTTTACCTGACAGGGAACTATGGCTACACCTTC. It encodes CSVYLTGNYGYTF.

V is TRBV20-1 and J is TRBJ1-2; the match to TRBD1 covers 7 bases. CDR1 and CDR2 from the germline V gene are DFQATT and SNEGSKA (reference sequence). Trimming at V came to 3 bases and at J to 4 bases, leaving 5 bases not matched to a gene. The CDR3 has 13 residues. The CDR3 loop is CSASAGDSYGYTF. DNA for the CDR3: TGCAGTGCTAGTGCAGGGGACAGCTATGGCTACACCTTC.

This clonotype has more than one count but fewer than ten. This chain links TRBV2 with TRBJ1-4; no reliable D call. CDR3 length: 17 amino acids. Germline CDR1 is SNHLY and CDR2 is FYNNEI. The V end lost 7 bases, the J end lost 0 bases, and 18 bases lay between the germline ends. Written as DNA, the CDR3 is TGTGCCAGCACCGAAACCCCTCAAGTTGCAACTAATGAAAAACTGTTTTTT. It specifies CASTETPQVATNEKLFF.

DNA for the CDR3: TGTGCCAGCAGCACGACTAGGGGAGTCGGTGAAAAACTGTTTTTT. Translating gives CASSTTRGVGEKLFF. V usage is TRBV11-2 and J usage is TRBJ1-4; D is perhaps TRBD1 (5 bases). The CDR3 is 15 amino acids. Trimming stripped 5 bases from V and 7 bases from J, with 17 bases between. Germline CDR1 SGHAT, CDR2 FQNNGV.

This clonotype was observed at least ten times. V usage is TRBV29-1 and J usage is TRBJ1-5; TRBD1 agrees at 7 bases. The CDR3 contains 14 residues. Losses at the gene ends were 6 bases for V and 0 bases for J; bases not matched to a gene: 5. Germline V CDR1 and CDR2: SQVTM, ANQGSEA. The CDR3 region has the DNA TGCAGCGTGTGGGACAGTTATAGCAATCAGCCCCAGCATTTT. Protein sequence: CSVWDSYSNQPQHF.

The rearrangement joins TRBV7-9 to TRBJ2-1; the match to TRBD1 covers 8 bases. The DNA end is a closer match to TRBJ2-7, so the J assignment may be wrong. CDR3 length: 16 amino acids. Germline V gene lookup returns CDR1 SEHNR and CDR2 FQNEAQ (reference sequence). CDR3 protein: CASSKPTGASYNEQYF. The CDR3 DNA follows: TGTGCCAGCAGCAAACCGACAGGGGCATCCTACAATGAGCAGTACTTC.

The J gene is TRBJ1-4, the V gene TRBV6-1; tentatively, D is TRBD1 (6 bases). Looked up from germline, CDR1 is MNHNS and CDR2 is SASEGT. The CDR3 is 16 amino acids. Trimming took 7 bases from V and 0 from J, leaving 15 bases between them. The CDR3 nucleotides read TGTGCCAGCAACGACGGATGGACAGCAACTAATGAAAAACTGTTTTTT. This sequence encodes CASNDGWTATNEKLFF.

This chain connects TRBV25-1 to TRBJ2-7; 7 positions agree with TRBD2. There are 16 residues in the CDR3. Germline CDR1 MGHDK, CDR2 SYGVNS. J was trimmed by 3 bases and V by 5 bases; bases with no gene match: 13. The CDR3: CASSLGWGTNHYEQYF. The CDR3, as DNA: TGTGCCAGCAGTTTAGGCTGGGGGACTAATCACTACGAGCAGTACTTC.

With respect to this clonotype: Since a much larger clone is just one base distant, this may be a read error. The rearrangement uses TRBV29-1 and TRBJ1-1; 10 nucleotides align to TRBD1. The junction had 7 bases not matched to a gene; V was cut back by 4 bases and J by 8 bases. The CDR3 is 13 amino acids. Per germline, CDR1 SQVTM and CDR2 ANQGSEA. The CDR3 DNA reads TGCAGCGTTGGTGACAGGGGGCTAAAAGAAGCTTTCTTT. Amino acids: CSVGDRGLKEAFF.

The rearrangement uses TRBV7-2 and TRBJ1-3; 10 bases map to TRBD1. Germline V lookup: CDR1 SGHTA, CDR2 FQGNSA. The V gene end was trimmed by 0 bases and the J gene end by 8 bases; junction bases not matched to a gene: 10. This CDR3 has 17 amino acids. DNA for the CDR3: TGTGCCAGCAGCTTAGCGGGGACAGGGGTTCGTGGGGACACCATATATTTT. This translates into CASSLAGTGVRGDTIYF.

A word on this clonotype: One end of the junction fails to match germline, which may point to a read error. Here the CDR3 DNA reads TGCGCCAGCAGCCTCGGCCTAACAGTGATTGCTTTCTTT. Translating gives CASSLGLTVIAFF. The chain has TRBV25-1 and TRBJ1-1, with D uncertain. The CDR3 is 13 amino acids. Germline CDR1 MGHDK, CDR2 SYGVNS.

In this sample, this clonotype turned up a few times. The CDR3, as DNA: TGTGCCAGTAGTATTGGCACTTGGGATGAAAAACTGTTTTTT. Amino acid sequence: CASSIGTWDEKLFF. The chain is built from TRBV19 and TRBJ1-4; D unclear. CDR1 is LNHDA, CDR2 SQIVND, per germline (reference sequence). CDR3 length: 14 amino acids. V was cut by 3 bases and J by 6 bases, with 11 bases left in between.

Note on this clonotype: One end of the junction does not line up with germline, which may come from a read error. The chain has TRBV5-1 and TRBJ1-4; possibly TRBD1 for D (5 bases). There are 13 residues in the CDR3. Germline V gene lookup returns CDR1 SGHRS and CDR2 YFSETQ. The CDR3 DNA is TGTGTCAGCAGCTTGCGGAAGGGGGAAAAACTGTTTTTT. Its protein is CVSSLRKGEKLFF.

This clonotype has only a few counts. V is TRBV7-6 and J is TRBJ1-6, with a weak D call TRBD1 (5 bases). With 5 bases removed from V and 0 bases from J, the gap between germline ends came to 23 bases. CDR3 size: 20 residues. Germline V lookup: CDR1 SGHVS, CDR2 FNYEAQ. The CDR3 region has the DNA TGTGCCAGCAGCCCCAGACCGGGACCGGTCTCCAGCTCCTATAATTCACCCCTCCACTTT. It is translated as CASSPRPGPVSSSYNSPLHF.

This sequence joins TRBV7-9 and TRBJ2-7; perhaps TRBD2 as D (6 bases). Germline CDR1 SEHNR, CDR2 FQNEAQ (reference sequence). The CDR3 totals 17 residues. Trimming took off 5 bases at V and 4 bases at J, with 24 bases between the two ends. The CDR3, as DNA: TGTGCCAGCAGCCAAGATTTGGCGGGGAAAGAGGGGTACGAGCAGTACTTC. Translating it yields CASSQDLAGKEGYEQYF.

Here the CDR3 reads CASSLARGGPGVEAFF. The CDR3, as DNA: TGTGCCAGCAGCTTAGCGCGGGGAGGGCCCGGGGTTGAAGCTTTCTTT. The chain links TRBV7-2 to TRBJ1-1, with no clear D. There are 16 residues in the CDR3. Germline values: CDR1 SGHTA, CDR2 FQGNSA. V was trimmed by 0 bases and J by 7 bases, leaving 18 bases between them.

V gene TRBV13 combines with J gene TRBJ2-2, with D perhaps assigned TRBD1 or TRBD2 (5 bases each). Germline V gene data show CDR1 as PRHDT and CDR2 as FYEKMQ (reference sequence). V lost 6 bases, J lost 5 bases, and 16 bases lay in between. There are 15 residues in the CDR3. The CDR3 is CASRAGTVRTGELFF. The CDR3 DNA reads as TGTGCCAGCAGAGCCGGGACGGTTCGGACCGGGGAGCTGTTTTTT. Based on the CDR3 plus reference TRBV13 and TRBJ2-2, the full variable domain is AAGVIQSPRHLIKEKRETATLKCYPIPRHDTVYWYQQGPGQDPQFLISFYEKMQSDKGSIPDRFSAQQFSDYHSELNMSSLELGDSALYFCASRAGTVRTGELFFGEGSRLTVL.

J is TRBJ1-5 and V is TRBV2, with no clear D. Trimming removed 5 bases at V and 0 bases at J, with 11 bases between. The CDR3 has 15 amino acids. Germline V lookup: CDR1 SNHLY, CDR2 FYNNEI. The CDR3 sequence: CASSFYPDSNQPQHF. For the CDR3, the DNA is TGTGCCAGCAGTTTCTATCCGGATAGCAATCAGCCCCAGCATTTT.

The V and J genes are TRBV7-9 and TRBJ1-1; D possibly corresponds to TRBD1 (5 bases). Trimming removed 5 bases at V and 2 bases at J, with 9 bases between. The CDR3 spans 13 residues. Germline V CDR1 and CDR2: SEHNR, FQNEAQ (reference sequence). The CDR3 nucleotides are TGTGCCAGCAGCATACAGGCAAACACTGAAGCTTTCTTT. Protein product: CASSIQANTEAFF.

This clonotype has a handful of counts. V and J are TRBV20-1 and TRBJ2-2; 9 bases map to TRBD2. The CDR3 runs to 16 residues. Germline V lookup: CDR1 DFQATT, CDR2 SNEGSKA (reference sequence). Unmatched junction bases numbered 10, after V lost 4 bases and J lost 4 bases. CDR3 region: CSANRRGGRVTGELFF. CDR3 coding DNA: TGCAGTGCTAATCGGCGGGGGGGCCGCGTCACCGGGGAGCTGTTTTTT.

The chain joins TRBV20-1 to TRBJ2-7; 7 nucleotides match TRBD2. J lost 7 bases, V lost 7 bases, and 13 bases had no gene match. This CDR3 contains 13 residues. Germline V lookup: CDR1 DFQATT, CDR2 SNEGSKA (reference sequence). The CDR3 region has the DNA TGCAGTGTAGGCGAGCGGGAACTAGGGGAGCAGTACTTC. It encodes CSVGERELGEQYF.